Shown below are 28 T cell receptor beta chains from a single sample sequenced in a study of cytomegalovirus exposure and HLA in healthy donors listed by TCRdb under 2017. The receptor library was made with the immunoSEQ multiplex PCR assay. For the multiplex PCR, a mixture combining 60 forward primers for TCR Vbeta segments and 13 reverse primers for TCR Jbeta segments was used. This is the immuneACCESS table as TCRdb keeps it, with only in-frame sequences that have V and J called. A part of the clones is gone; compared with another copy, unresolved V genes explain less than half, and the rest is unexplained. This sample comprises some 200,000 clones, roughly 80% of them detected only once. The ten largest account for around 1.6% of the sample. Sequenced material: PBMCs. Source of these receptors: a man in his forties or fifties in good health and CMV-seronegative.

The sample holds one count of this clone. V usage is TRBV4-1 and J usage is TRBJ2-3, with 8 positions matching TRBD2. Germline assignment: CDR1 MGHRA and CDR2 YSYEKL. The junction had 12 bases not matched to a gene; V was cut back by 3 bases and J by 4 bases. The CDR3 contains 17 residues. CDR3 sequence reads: CASSHDVAGTVADTQYF. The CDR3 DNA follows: TGCGCCAGCAGCCATGACGTAGCGGGGACGGTGGCAGATACGCAGTATTTT.

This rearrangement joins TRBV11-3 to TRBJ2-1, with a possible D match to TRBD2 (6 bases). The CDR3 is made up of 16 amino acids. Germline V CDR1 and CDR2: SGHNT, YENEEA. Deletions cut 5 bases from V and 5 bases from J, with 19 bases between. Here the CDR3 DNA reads TGTGCCAGCAGCCTACGGGGGTTGGGGGGAAACAATGAGCAGTTCTTC. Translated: CASSLRGLGGNNEQFF.

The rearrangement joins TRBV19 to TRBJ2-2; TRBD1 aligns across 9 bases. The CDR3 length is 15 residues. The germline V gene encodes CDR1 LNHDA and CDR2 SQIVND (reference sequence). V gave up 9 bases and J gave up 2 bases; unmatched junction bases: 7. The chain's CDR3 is CASSYRGRNTGELFF. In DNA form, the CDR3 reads TGTGCCAGCTCCTACAGGGGGCGCAACACCGGGGAGCTGTTTTTT.

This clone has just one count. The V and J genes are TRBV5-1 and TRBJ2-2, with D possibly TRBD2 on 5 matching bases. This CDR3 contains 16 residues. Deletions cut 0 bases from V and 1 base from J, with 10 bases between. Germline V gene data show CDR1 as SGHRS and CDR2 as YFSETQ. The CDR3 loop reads CASSLGASLNTGELFF. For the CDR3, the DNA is TGCGCCAGCAGCTTGGGGGCTAGCCTGAACACCGGGGAGCTGTTTTTT.

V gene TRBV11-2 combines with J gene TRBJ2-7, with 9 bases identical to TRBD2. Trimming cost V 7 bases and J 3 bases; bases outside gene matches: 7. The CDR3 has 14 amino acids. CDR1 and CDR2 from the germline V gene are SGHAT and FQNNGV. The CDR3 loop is CASNTQLAGYEQYF. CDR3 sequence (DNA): TGTGCCAGCAACACCCAACTAGCGGGCTACGAGCAGTACTTC.

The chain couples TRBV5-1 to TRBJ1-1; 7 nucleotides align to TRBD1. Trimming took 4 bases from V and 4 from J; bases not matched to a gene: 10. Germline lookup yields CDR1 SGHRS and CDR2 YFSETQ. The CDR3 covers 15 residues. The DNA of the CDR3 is TGCGCCAGCAGCCCTGGACAGGCCGCCATCACTGAAGCTTTCTTT. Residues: CASSPGQAAITEAFF.

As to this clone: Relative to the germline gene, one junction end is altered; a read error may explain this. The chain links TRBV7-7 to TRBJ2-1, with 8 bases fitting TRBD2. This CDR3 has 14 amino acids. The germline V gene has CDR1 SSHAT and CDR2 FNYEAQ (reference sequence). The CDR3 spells CASSPGGAYNEQFF. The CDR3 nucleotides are TGTGCTAGCAGCCCCGGGGGGGCCTACAATGAGCAGTTCTTC.

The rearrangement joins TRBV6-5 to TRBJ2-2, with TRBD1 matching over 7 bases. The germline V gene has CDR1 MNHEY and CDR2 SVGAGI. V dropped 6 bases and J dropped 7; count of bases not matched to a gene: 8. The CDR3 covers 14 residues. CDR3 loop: CASRRQGRDGELFF. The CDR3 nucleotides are TGTGCCAGCAGGAGACAGGGTCGGGACGGGGAGCTGTTTTTT.

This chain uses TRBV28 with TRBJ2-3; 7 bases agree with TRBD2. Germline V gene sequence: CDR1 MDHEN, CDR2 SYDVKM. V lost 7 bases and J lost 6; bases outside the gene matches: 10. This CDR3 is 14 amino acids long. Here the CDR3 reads CASNRAGTDDTQYF. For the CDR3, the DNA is TGTGCCAGCAACCGAGCGGGAACCGACGATACGCAGTATTTT.

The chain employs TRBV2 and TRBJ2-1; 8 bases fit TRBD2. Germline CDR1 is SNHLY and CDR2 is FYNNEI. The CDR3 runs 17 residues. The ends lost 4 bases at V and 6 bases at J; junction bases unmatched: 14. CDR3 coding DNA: TGTGCCAGCAGTGGGGGCCTAGCGGGTCTCCCCCGCAATGAGCAGTTCTTC. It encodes CASSGGLAGLPRNEQFF.

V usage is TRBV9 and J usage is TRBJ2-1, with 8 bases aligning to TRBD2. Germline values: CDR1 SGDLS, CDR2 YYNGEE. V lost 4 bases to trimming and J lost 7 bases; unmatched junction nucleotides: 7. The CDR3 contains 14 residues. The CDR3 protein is CASSLGLAGNEQFF. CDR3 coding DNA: TGTGCCAGCAGCCTCGGACTAGCAGGGAATGAGCAGTTCTTC. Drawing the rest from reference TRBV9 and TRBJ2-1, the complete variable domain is DSGVTQTPKHLITATGQRVTLRCSPRSGDLSVYWYQQSLDQGLQFLIQYYNGEERAKGNILERFSAQQFPDLHSELNLSSLELGDSALYFCASSLGLAGNEQFFGPGTRLTVL.

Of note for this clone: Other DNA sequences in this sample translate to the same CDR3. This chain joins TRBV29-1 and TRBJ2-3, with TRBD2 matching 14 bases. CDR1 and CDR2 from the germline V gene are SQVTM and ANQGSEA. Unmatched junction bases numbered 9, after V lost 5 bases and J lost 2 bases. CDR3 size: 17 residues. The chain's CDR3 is CSVKSRLAGGPTDTQYF. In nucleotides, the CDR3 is TGCAGCGTTAAATCCCGACTAGCGGGGGGGCCCACAGATACGCAGTATTTT.

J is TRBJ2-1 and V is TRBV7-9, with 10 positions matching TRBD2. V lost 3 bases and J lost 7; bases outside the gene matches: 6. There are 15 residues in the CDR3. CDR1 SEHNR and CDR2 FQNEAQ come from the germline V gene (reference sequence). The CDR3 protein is CASSLILAGTNEQFF. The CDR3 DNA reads TGTGCCAGCAGCTTGATACTAGCGGGGACAAATGAGCAGTTCTTC.

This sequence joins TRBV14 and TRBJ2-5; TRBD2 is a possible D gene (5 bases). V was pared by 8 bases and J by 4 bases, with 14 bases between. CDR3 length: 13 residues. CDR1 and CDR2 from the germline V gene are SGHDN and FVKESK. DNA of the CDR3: TGTGCCAGCCGAGGGCGCGGCGTAGAGACCCAGTACTTC. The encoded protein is CASRGRGVETQYF.

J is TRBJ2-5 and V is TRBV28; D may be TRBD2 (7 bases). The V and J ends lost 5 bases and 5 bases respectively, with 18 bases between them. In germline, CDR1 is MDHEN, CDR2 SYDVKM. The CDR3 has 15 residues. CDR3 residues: CASSLEGGERETQYF. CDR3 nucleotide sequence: TGTGCCAGCAGTCTCGAAGGGGGGGAGCGCGAGACCCAGTACTTC.

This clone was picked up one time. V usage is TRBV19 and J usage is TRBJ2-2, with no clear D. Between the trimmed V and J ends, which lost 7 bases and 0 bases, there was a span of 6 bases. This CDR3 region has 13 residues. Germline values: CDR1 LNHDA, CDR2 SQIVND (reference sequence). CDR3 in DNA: TGTGCCAGTACTCAGGCGAACACCGGGGAGCTGTTTTTT. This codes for CASTQANTGELFF.

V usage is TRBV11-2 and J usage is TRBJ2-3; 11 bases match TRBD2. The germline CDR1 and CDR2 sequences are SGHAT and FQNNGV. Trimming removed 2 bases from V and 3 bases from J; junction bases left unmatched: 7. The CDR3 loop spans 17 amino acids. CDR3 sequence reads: CASSLQSTSGRTDTQYF. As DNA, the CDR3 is TGTGCCAGCAGCTTACAGTCTACTAGCGGGAGAACAGATACGCAGTATTTT.

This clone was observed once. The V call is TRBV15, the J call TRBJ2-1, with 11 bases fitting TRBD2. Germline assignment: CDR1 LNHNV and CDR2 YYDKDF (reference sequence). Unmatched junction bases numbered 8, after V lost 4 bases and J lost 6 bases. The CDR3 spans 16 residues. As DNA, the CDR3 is TGTGCCACCAGCACTGAGACTAGCGGGGCAGTCAATGAGCAGTTCTTC. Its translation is CATSTETSGAVNEQFF.

The CDR3 region is CASSLGQVNGGYTF. CDR3 sequence (DNA): TGTGCCAGCAGTCTAGGACAGGTCAACGGTGGCTACACCTTC. The genes are TRBV28 and TRBJ1-2, with TRBD1 identical over 7 bases. Trimming took 5 bases from V and 7 from J; bases not matched to a gene: 10. The CDR3 totals 14 residues. The germline gives CDR1 MDHEN, CDR2 SYDVKM.

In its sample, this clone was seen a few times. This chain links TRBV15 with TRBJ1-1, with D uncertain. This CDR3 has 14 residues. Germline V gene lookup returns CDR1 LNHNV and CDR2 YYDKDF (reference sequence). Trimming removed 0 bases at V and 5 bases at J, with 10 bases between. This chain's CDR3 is CATSRDPGRTEAFF. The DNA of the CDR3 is TGTGCCACCAGCAGAGATCCGGGGAGGACTGAAGCTTTCTTT.

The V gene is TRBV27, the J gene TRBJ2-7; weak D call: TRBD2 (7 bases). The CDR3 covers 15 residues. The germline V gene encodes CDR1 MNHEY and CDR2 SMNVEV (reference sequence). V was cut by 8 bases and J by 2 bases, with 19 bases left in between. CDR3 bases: TGTGCCAGCGACAACCCCCCGGGGGGCCCCTACGAGCAGTACTTC. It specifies CASDNPPGGPYEQYF.

The CDR3: CASIQGPSYEQYF. The DNA of the CDR3 is TGTGCCAGCATCCAGGGCCCCTCCTACGAGCAGTACTTC. This chain connects TRBV2 to TRBJ2-7; D is possibly TRBD1 (5 bases). V dropped 7 bases and J dropped 0 bases, with 10 bases sitting between them. The CDR3 covers 13 residues. From germline, CDR1 is SNHLY and CDR2 FYNNEI.

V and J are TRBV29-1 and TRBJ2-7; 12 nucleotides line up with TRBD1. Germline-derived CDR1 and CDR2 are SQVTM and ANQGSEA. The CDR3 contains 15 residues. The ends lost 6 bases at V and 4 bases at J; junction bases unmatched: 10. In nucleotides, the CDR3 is TGCAGCGTCGTCACCGGGACAGGGGGCAATTACGAGCAGTACTTC. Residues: CSVVTGTGGNYEQYF.

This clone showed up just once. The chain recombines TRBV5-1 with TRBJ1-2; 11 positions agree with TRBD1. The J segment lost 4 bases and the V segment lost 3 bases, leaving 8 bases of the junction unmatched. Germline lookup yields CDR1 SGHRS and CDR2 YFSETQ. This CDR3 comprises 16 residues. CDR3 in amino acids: CASSSEDRGRGYGYTF. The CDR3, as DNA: TGCGCCAGCAGCTCCGAGGACAGGGGGCGCGGCTATGGCTACACCTTC.

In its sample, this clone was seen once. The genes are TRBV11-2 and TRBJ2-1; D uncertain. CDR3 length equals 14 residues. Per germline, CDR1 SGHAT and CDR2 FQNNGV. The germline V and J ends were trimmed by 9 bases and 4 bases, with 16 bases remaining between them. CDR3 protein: CASSALVKYNEQFF. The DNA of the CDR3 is TGTGCCAGTAGTGCCCTAGTCAAATACAATGAGCAGTTCTTC.

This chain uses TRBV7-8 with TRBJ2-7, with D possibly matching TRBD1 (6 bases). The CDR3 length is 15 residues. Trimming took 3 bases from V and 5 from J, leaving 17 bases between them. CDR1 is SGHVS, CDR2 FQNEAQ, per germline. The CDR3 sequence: CASSFRSAGAHEQYF. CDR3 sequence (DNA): TGTGCCAGCAGCTTTCGATCTGCAGGGGCCCACGAGCAGTACTTC.

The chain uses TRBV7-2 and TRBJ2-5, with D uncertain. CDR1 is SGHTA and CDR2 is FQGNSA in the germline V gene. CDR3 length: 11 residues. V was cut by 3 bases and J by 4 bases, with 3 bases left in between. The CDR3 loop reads CASSFRETQYF. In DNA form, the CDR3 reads TGTGCCAGCAGCTTTCGAGAGACCCAGTACTTC.

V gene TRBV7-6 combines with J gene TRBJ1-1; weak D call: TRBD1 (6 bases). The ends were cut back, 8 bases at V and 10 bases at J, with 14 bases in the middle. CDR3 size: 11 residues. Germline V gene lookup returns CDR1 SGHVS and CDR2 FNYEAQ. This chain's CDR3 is CASSSGDGAFF. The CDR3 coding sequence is TGTGCCAGCTCATCAGGGGACGGAGCTTTCTTT.